Given below is one T cell receptor beta chain in context. The antigen remains undetermined. Method: immunoSEQ multiplex PCR; TCRdb's copy keeps in-frame clones and lacks some. This table has tens of thousands of clones, roughly three quarters appearing once. V shed 8 bases, J shed 9 bases, and the junction held 7 bases outside the gene matches. The CDR3 is 14 residues long. Germline lookup yields CDR1 MNHNS and CDR2 SASEGT. The data derive from a study of radiotherapy plus CTLA-4 blockade in lung cancer. Study outcomes and limitations: Some TCR clones had been derived from tumors. These clones expanded in peripheral blood after radiotherapy plus ipilimumab.

Sequencing used peripheral blood, obtained from a patient treated with radiotherapy plus ipilimumab. V and J are TRBV6-1 and TRBJ1-6, with TRBD1 identical over 10 bases. The sequence came from a human donor with non-small cell lung cancer whose response to radiotherapy plus ipilimumab could not be evaluated. CDR3 bases: TGTGCCAGCGCCCCGGGACAGGGGAGTTCACCCCTCCACTTT. Residues: CASAPGQGSSPLHF.